The rows below give T cell receptor beta chains drawn from one sample of a study of blood T cell repertoires in COVID-19. TCRdb's copy holds only in-frame clones and misses some; the assay was immunoSEQ multiplex PCR. Here the sample spans 250,000 or so clones, around 86% being singletons. The sample consisted of peripheral blood. All receptors derive from a woman aged 55-75 years with COVID-19, enrolled during active disease. Each CDR3 is given with its conserved first and last residue.

v_call,cdr3_aa
TRBV30,CAWSVDGVGRSEQYF
TRBV5-1,CASSWSGTGKALFF
TRBV28,CASSPGPYGYTF
TRBV11-1,CASSLVQGQGRTEQFF
TRBV11-1,CASSSPGTAQETQYF
TRBV5-4,CASSLVGGRNYGYTF
TRBV5-1,CASSLVGPGQETQYF
TRBV21-1,CASSRKRPPGQGRETQYF
TRBV5-4,CASSIRDRHNSPLHF
TRBV25-1,CASSADRGANYGYTF
TRBV4-2,CASSQAGQNYGYTF
TRBV27,CASSPSRGSPLHF